The 13 T cell receptor beta chains listed next were all sequenced from one sample in a study of cytomegalovirus exposure and HLA in healthy donors. PCR was performed using 60 Vbeta and 13 Jbeta primers. Only in-frame clones appear in the TCRdb table, and some are missing; sequencing was by immunoSEQ multiplex PCR. The sample has some 99,000 clones, roughly three quarters seen once; the top ten hold roughly 7.1%. Sequenced sample: PBMCs. All receptors come from a female donor in good health and CMV-seronegative.

V and J are TRBV2 and TRBJ1-6, with D uncertain. The CDR3 loop spans 15 amino acids. Trimming took off 8 bases at V and 0 bases at J, with 11 bases between the two ends. Germline CDR1 reads SNHLY; CDR2 reads FYNNEI. This CDR3 is CASSNGGSYNSPLHF. DNA of the CDR3: TGTGCCAGCTCGAACGGTGGCTCCTATAATTCACCCCTCCACTTT.

Remarks on this clone: The same CDR3 also results from other DNA sequences found in this sample. V gene TRBV19 combines with J gene TRBJ1-1; 8 nucleotides match TRBD1. The germline gives CDR1 LNHDA, CDR2 SQIVND (reference sequence). After removal of 2 bases from V and 5 bases from J, the junction contained 4 bases not matched to a gene. The CDR3 is 14 residues long. DNA of the CDR3: TGTGCCAGTAGTATAAACAGGGGGGGAACTGAAGCTTTCTTT. Translated, it gives CASSINRGGTEAFF.

This chain connects TRBV6-5 to TRBJ2-7; D perhaps matches TRBD1 (5 bases). The CDR3 loop spans 12 amino acids. V was trimmed by 6 bases and J by 4 bases, leaving 10 bases between them. CDR1 and CDR2 (germline): MNHEY, SVGAGI. CDR3 amino acids: CASSLTAYEQYF. As DNA, the CDR3 is TGTGCCAGCAGCTTGACAGCTTACGAGCAGTACTTC.

The chain employs TRBV7-2 and TRBJ1-3; a possible D gene is TRBD1 (5 bases). Germline assignment: CDR1 SGHTA and CDR2 FQGNSA. The CDR3 is made up of 14 amino acids. Deletions cut 3 bases from V and 2 bases from J, with 8 bases between. CDR3 loop: CASSLWGAGNTIYF. CDR3 nucleotides: TGTGCCAGCAGCTTGTGGGGGGCTGGAAACACCATATATTTT.

The V gene is TRBV11-3, the J gene TRBJ2-2; 10 bases match TRBD1. CDR1 and CDR2 from the germline V gene are SGHNT and YENEEA. This CDR3 has 15 residues. The ends lost 5 bases at V and 0 bases at J; junction bases unmatched: 0. The CDR3 DNA follows: TGTGCCAGCAGCGGACAGGGGGCGAACACCGGGGAGCTGTTTTTT. Residues: CASSGQGANTGELFF.

V usage is TRBV28 and J usage is TRBJ2-1; 8 nucleotides match TRBD2. This CDR3 region has 15 residues. The J segment lost 5 bases and the V segment lost 4 bases, leaving 7 bases of the junction unmatched. From germline, CDR1 is MDHEN and CDR2 SYDVKM. The CDR3 spells CASSWGSGSHNEQFF. The CDR3 DNA reads TGTGCCAGCAGTTGGGGCAGCGGGAGCCACAATGAGCAGTTCTTC.

The CDR3 DNA sequence: TGCGCCAGCACAAAAGGTGGGCAGGTGGGCTACGAGCAGTACTTC. Amino acid sequence: CASTKGGQVGYEQYF. The genes are TRBV4-1 and TRBJ2-7; D not certain. The germline gives CDR1 MGHRA, CDR2 YSYEKL. The germline V and J ends were trimmed by 7 bases and 3 bases, with 19 bases remaining between them. CDR3 length: 15 amino acids.

This sequence joins TRBV18 and TRBJ1-1; D is possibly TRBD1 (5 bases). Germline values: CDR1 KGHSH, CDR2 LQKENI. The CDR3 consists of 14 residues. V shed 5 bases and J shed 3 bases, with 13 bases lying between them. The CDR3: CASSAQERDTEAFF. CDR3 coding DNA: TGTGCCAGCTCAGCACAGGAACGGGACACTGAAGCTTTCTTT.

This chain connects TRBV6-1 to TRBJ1-2; the match to TRBD1 covers 8 bases. This CDR3 region has 13 residues. Germline V lookup: CDR1 MNHNS, CDR2 SASEGT. V trimming: 6 bases; J trimming: 2 bases; junction bases outside the gene matches: 2. The CDR3 sequence is CASSGDRNYGYTF. DNA of the CDR3: TGTGCCAGCAGCGGGGACAGGAACTATGGCTACACCTTC.

The rearrangement joins TRBV30 to TRBJ1-5; maybe TRBD1 (6 bases). The V end was cut by 1 base, the J end by 5 bases, with 18 bases between. This CDR3 is 16 amino acids long. Germline V gene data show CDR1 as GTSNPN and CDR2 as SVGIG (reference sequence). DNA of the CDR3: TGTGCCTGGAGTGGAGGGGGAGCTGGGGGTTATCAGCCCCAGCATTTT. Its protein is CAWSGGGAGGYQPQHF.

This clone was observed a single time. The chain is built from TRBV18 and TRBJ1-3; D is perhaps TRBD1 (5 bases). V was trimmed by 4 bases and J by 2 bases, leaving 21 bases between them. The germline V gene encodes CDR1 KGHSH and CDR2 LQKENI. The CDR3 loop spans 18 amino acids. CDR3 amino acids: CASSQYRDGGGAGNTIYF. DNA of the CDR3: TGTGCCAGCTCACAATACCGGGACGGCGGGGGAGCTGGAAACACCATATATTTT.

This sequence joins TRBV6-1 and TRBJ2-7; perhaps TRBD2 as D (6 bases). This CDR3 comprises 14 residues. Germline V gene lookup returns CDR1 MNHNS and CDR2 SASEGT. V lost 7 bases to trimming and J lost 2 bases, with 15 bases between them. The CDR3 loop reads CASTMGGGTYEQYF. Written as DNA, the CDR3 is TGTGCCAGCACCATGGGGGGTGGGACCTACGAGCAGTACTTC.

The CDR3: CASTSGQGRYEQYF. The CDR3, as DNA: TGTGCCAGCACCTCAGGCCAGGGTCGGTACGAGCAGTACTTC. V and J are TRBV6-6 and TRBJ2-7; D perhaps matches TRBD1 (5 bases). Trimming left V 7 bases short and J 4 bases short, with 17 bases between. Germline CDR1 and CDR2: MNHNY and SVGAGI (reference sequence). This CDR3 contains 14 residues.